The 20 T cell receptor beta chains reported below all come from one sample, sequenced in a study of blood T cell repertoires in COVID-19 (dated by TCRdb to between 2020 and 2021). Receptor amplification or capture employed the immunoSEQ multiplex PCR assay. Here the immuneACCESS table is served through TCRdb, limited to in-frame sequences with V and J called. Missing clones are a known gap in these copies; in checked studies unresolved V genes cover under half, and the rest lacks a known reason. Here the sample has approximately 70,000 clones; under 80% occur a single time. The ten largest clones capture 51% of the sample. The sequencing sample was made of PBMCs or T cells enriched from blood (not recorded which). The receptor source for this set is a woman aged 60-75 years who had been exposed to COVID-19.

This sequence joins TRBV29-1 and TRBJ2-1, with 7 bases that match TRBD1. Germline V gene sequence: CDR1 SQVTM, CDR2 ANQGSEA. The J segment lost 6 bases and the V segment lost 6 bases, leaving 11 bases of the junction unmatched. The CDR3 loop spans 14 amino acids. Here the CDR3 reads CSVSTGFPSNEQFF. Here the CDR3 DNA reads TGCAGCGTCTCGACAGGGTTCCCCTCCAATGAGCAGTTCTTC.

This sequence joins TRBV28 and TRBJ2-6, with D tentatively TRBD2 (6 bases). CDR3 size: 16 residues. The germline V gene encodes CDR1 MDHEN and CDR2 SYDVKM. V was cut by 6 bases and J by 4 bases, with 16 bases left in between. CDR3 DNA sequence: TGTGCCAGCAGCCCGCTCGGAGGGTCCGGGGCCAACGTCCTGACTTTC. It translates to CASSPLGGSGANVLTF.

The rearrangement uses TRBV6-5 and TRBJ2-6, with a tentative D call TRBD1 (5 bases). Trimming cost V 5 bases and J 0 bases, with 8 bases left between them. CDR1 is MNHEY, CDR2 SVGAGI, per germline. The CDR3 length is 15 residues. In nucleotides, the CDR3 is TGTGCCAGCAGTCTTGACAGCTCTGGGGCCAACGTCCTGACTTTC. It codes for CASSLDSSGANVLTF.

This chain connects TRBV2 to TRBJ2-7; 8 nucleotides align to TRBD2. V lost 6 bases and J lost 7; bases outside the gene matches: 11. Per germline, CDR1 SNHLY and CDR2 FYNNEI. The CDR3 length is 14 residues. As DNA, the CDR3 is TGTGCCAGCAGCGTGATCGGGGGGGCTGGGGAGCAGTACTTC. This translates into CASSVIGGAGEQYF. Drawing the rest from reference TRBV2 and TRBJ2-7, the complete variable domain is EPEVTQTPSHQVTQMGQEVILRCVPISNHLYFYWYRQILGQKVEFLVSFYNNEISEKSEIFDDQFSVERPDGSNFTLKIRSTKLEDSAMYFCASSVIGGAGEQYFGPGTRLTVT.

This chain connects TRBV6-5 to TRBJ2-7; 12 bases line up with TRBD1. Germline CDR1 and CDR2: MNHEY and SVGAGI. The length of the CDR3 is 15 residues. J lost 5 bases, V lost 6 bases, and 8 bases had no gene match. Here the CDR3 reads CASSLRGTGGDEQYF. In DNA form, the CDR3 reads TGTGCCAGCAGCCTAAGGGGGACAGGGGGCGACGAGCAGTACTTC.

The table lists this clone with a count of one. The chain combines TRBV5-1 with TRBJ1-1; D gene ambiguous. The CDR3 is 14 residues long. Germline CDR1 SGHRS, CDR2 YFSETQ. The ends were cut back, 0 bases at V and 6 bases at J, with 12 bases in the middle. CDR3 loop: CASSLENSASEAFF. The CDR3 DNA sequence: TGCGCCAGCAGCTTGGAAAACTCCGCGTCTGAAGCTTTCTTT.

The sample holds a few counts of this clone. The chain links TRBV27 to TRBJ1-2, with 7 bases that match TRBD1. The germline V gene has CDR1 MNHEY and CDR2 SMNVEV (reference sequence). CDR3 size: 15 residues. The V and J ends lost 5 bases and 4 bases, in that order; junction bases with no gene match: 10. CDR3 loop: CASSRYRDSLYGYTF. The CDR3 DNA reads TGTGCCAGCAGTCGGTATCGGGACAGCCTCTATGGCTACACCTTC.

The rearrangement joins TRBV10-3 to TRBJ1-1, with D perhaps TRBD1 (5 bases). Germline CDR1 ENHRY, CDR2 SYGVKD. The CDR3 has 13 residues. Between the trimmed V and J ends, which lost 6 bases and 1 base, there was a span of 9 bases. The CDR3 nucleotides are TGTGCCATCAGGGACATCGGGAACACTGAAGCTTTCTTT. This encodes CAIRDIGNTEAFF.

The chain couples TRBV5-1 to TRBJ2-1; 8 bases match TRBD2. The CDR3 has 19 residues. The germline V gene encodes CDR1 SGHRS and CDR2 YFSETQ. The V and J ends lost 0 bases and 3 bases, in that order; junction bases with no gene match: 14. This CDR3 reads CASSLDGGAFSGVYNEQFF. As DNA, the CDR3 is TGCGCCAGCAGCTTGGACGGGGGCGCATTTAGCGGGGTCTACAATGAGCAGTTCTTC.

This sequence joins TRBV9 and TRBJ2-5; 11 nucleotides line up with TRBD1. The CDR3 sequence is 14 residues long. The V gene's germline CDR1 is SGDLS and CDR2 YYNGEE. Trimming took 3 bases from V and 9 from J; bases not matched to a gene: 7. The CDR3: CASSATGTGGPQYF. The CDR3 DNA reads TGTGCCAGCAGCGCGACCGGGACAGGGGGTCCCCAGTACTTC.

The chain couples TRBV9 to TRBJ2-3; D gene unclear. Trimming left V 2 bases short and J 2 bases short, with 6 bases between. This CDR3 contains 13 residues. From germline, CDR1 is SGDLS and CDR2 YYNGEE. In DNA, the CDR3 is TGTGCCAGCAGCGTTTGGCCCACAGATACGCAGTATTTT. Its translation: CASSVWPTDTQYF.

The chain joins TRBV7-6 to TRBJ2-5; 9 bases line up with TRBD1. The V gene end was trimmed by 5 bases and the J gene end by 3 bases; junction bases not matched to a gene: 25. CDR1 is SGHVS and CDR2 is FNYEAQ in the germline V gene. The CDR3 consists of 21 residues. CDR3 DNA: TGTGCCAGCAGCCTCTCAACCCGGGACAGGGTCGGGCCCCTTAGTAAAGAGACCCAGTACTTC. Encoded protein: CASSLSTRDRVGPLSKETQYF.

The chain joins TRBV2 to TRBJ2-1; D ambiguous. Trimming shortened V by 7 bases and J by 9 bases, and 10 bases separated the two germline ends. This CDR3 region has 11 residues. Germline loops: CDR1 SNHLY, CDR2 FYNNEI. The CDR3 DNA is TGTGCCAGCATGGTAGAGCCTGAGCAGTTCTTC. The encoded protein is CASMVEPEQFF.

This clone was detected only once. The V call is TRBV7-2, the J call TRBJ1-2; the D gene is possibly TRBD1 (6 bases). The CDR3 length is 14 residues. V was cut by 4 bases and J by 4 bases, with 13 bases left in between. Germline loops: CDR1 SGHTA, CDR2 FQGNSA. CDR3 protein: CASSSPRTAYGYTF. The DNA for the CDR3 is TGTGCCAGCAGCTCGCCCAGGACAGCCTATGGCTACACCTTC.

This clone was counted only a few times. The gene calls are TRBV29-1 and TRBJ2-1; 10 bases fit TRBD1. V was clipped by 3 bases and J by 7 bases; unmatched bases: 6. The CDR3 covers 14 residues. Looked up from germline, CDR1 is SQVTM and CDR2 is ANQGSEA. DNA for the CDR3: TGCAGCGTTGATACCGGGACAGGGGTAAATGAGCAGTTCTTC. Translating it yields CSVDTGTGVNEQFF.

This rearrangement joins TRBV28 to TRBJ1-2, with no clear D. V was shortened by 2 bases and J by 0 bases, with 4 bases between the two germline ends. The germline gives CDR1 MDHEN, CDR2 SYDVKM. This CDR3 spans 13 amino acids. CDR3 amino acids: CASSLGANYGYTF. DNA of the CDR3: TGTGCCAGCAGTTTAGGAGCTAACTATGGCTACACCTTC.

The J gene is TRBJ1-1, the V gene TRBV6-4; 10 bases are a match to TRBD1. The CDR3 runs 13 residues. Trimming removed 6 bases from V and 4 bases from J; junction bases left unmatched: 2. Germline V gene data show CDR1 as MRHNA and CDR2 as SNTAGT. CDR3 in amino acids: CASRRTGGTEAFF. For the CDR3, the DNA is TGTGCCAGCAGGCGGACAGGGGGCACTGAAGCTTTCTTT.

This rearrangement joins TRBV2 to TRBJ2-5, with D possibly matching TRBD1 (5 bases). V was cut by 4 bases and J by 3 bases, with 9 bases left in between. There are 13 residues in the CDR3. Germline V gene sequence: CDR1 SNHLY, CDR2 FYNNEI. In nucleotides, the CDR3 is TGTGCCAGCAGTGCAGTCAGGGAAGAGACCCAGTACTTC. Translated: CASSAVREETQYF.

This clone was detected a few times. The rearrangement uses TRBV24-1 and TRBJ2-3; 8 nucleotides match TRBD2. The CDR3 length is 13 residues. CDR1 is KGHDR, CDR2 SFDVKD, per germline. V was clipped by 10 bases and J by 4 bases; unmatched bases: 6. As DNA, the CDR3 is TGTGCCACTACCGGGACTAGGGCAGATACGCAGTATTTT. Its translation: CATTGTRADTQYF.

The chain couples TRBV7-6 to TRBJ1-1; TRBD1 might be the D (6 bases). The CDR3 has 15 residues. Germline V CDR1 and CDR2: SGHVS, FNYEAQ. V lost 4 bases, J lost 1 base, and 13 bases lay in between. DNA of the CDR3: TGTGCCAGCAGCTCCCCCCAGGGGCCGAACACTGAAGCTTTCTTT. Protein sequence: CASSSPQGPNTEAFF.